The clone carrying this T cell receptor beta chain has just a few counts. Its cognate antigen is unknown. This entry is derived from a study of regulatory T cells in long-lasting Graves disease. Study-level findings and limits: Having only a small sample size may have limited accuracy. Persistent patients shared some 2,500 public clonotypes among themselves. Newly diagnosed patients shared fewer, at about a thousand. Favoring TRBV28, TRBJ1-2 and TRBJ2-5 was a feature seen in persistent disease.

The TCR beta library used iRepertoire HTBI primers with Arm-PCR amplification of CDR3. TCRdb analysed the multiplex PCR reads with MiXCR anew, one entry per CDR3 protein. The sample yields hundreds of thousands of distinct CDR3 sequences, 16% seen once. The CDR3 has 14 amino acids. The germline V gene has CDR1 SGHRS and CDR2 YFSETQ. Trimming cost V 4 bases and J 4 bases, with 14 bases left between them. Time point here: newly diagnosed GD, antithyroid drugs for less than 3 months. Isolated PBMC RNA provided the starting material for the TCR library. The sample was also linked to a second study, of T cells in Graves' hyperthyroidism and ophthalmopathy. That work contributes: Researchers report that a 13 V-J model separated ophthalmopathy from stable hyperthyroidism.

This receptor was taken from a middle-aged man with Graves disease. This rearrangement joins TRBV5-1 to TRBJ1-1; D perhaps matches TRBD1 (6 bases). Sequencing was performed on peripheral blood mononuclear cells (PBMCs), taken at new diagnosis, from a patient treated with antithyroid drugs. In nucleotides, the CDR3 is TGCGCCAGCAGCACGGGGGGCGATGGCACTGAAGCTTTCTTT. Translation gives CASSTGGDGTEAFF.